The clone carrying this TCR beta chain was detected many times. What it recognizes is unknown. The sample's time point: pre-sensitization, week 0. Treatment meaning: therapeutic diphenylcyclopropenone sensitization with weekly scalp DPC. Unfractionated whole blood yielded the extracted total RNA. These data are taken from a study of human T cells and chemical hapten exposure. Unique molecular identifiers were affixed to discrete cDNA molecules within the library. TCRdb recomputed calls from the RACE reads with MiXCR, one row per CDR3 protein. The sample contains around 57,000 distinct CDR3 sequences, around 10% of which appear only once. Study-wide findings and caveats: There was no change with DPC sensitization in TCRs above 1 in 1000 frequency. Large CDR3 similarity clusters arose significantly more often from expanded TCRs than from controls.

The germline V gene encodes CDR1 LGHDT and CDR2 YNNKEL (reference sequence). The CDR3 spans 14 residues. The germline V and J ends were trimmed by 3 bases and 2 bases, with 8 bases remaining between them. The V call is TRBV3-1, the J call TRBJ1-3; D ambiguous. Sequences were derived from whole blood, sampled in connection with sensitization to the hapten diphenylcyclopropenone (DPC). The receptor comes from a woman in her 40s with alopecia areata. Some clones in this sample may be carry-over from other donors' samples. The CDR3, as DNA: TGTGCCAGCAGCCATTTGACGGCTGGAAACACCATATATTTT. Protein: CASSHLTAGNTIYF. The entire variable domain, with the rest obtained from reference TRBV3-1 and TRBJ1-3, is as follows: DTAVSQTPKYLVTQMGNDKSIKCEQNLGHDTMYWYKQDSKKFLKIMFSYNNKELIINETVPNRFSPKSPDKAHLNLHINSLELGDSAVYFCASSHLTAGNTIYFGEGSWLTVV.